This T cell receptor beta chain is drawn from a study of CD4 T cells in relation to SARS-CoV-2 and coronaviruses (dated by TCRdb to the early 2020s). About the full investigation: The ViraFEST assay cultured PBMCs with antigen for under 13 days, then sequenced TCR beta CDR3s to find antigen-specific clonal expansions. For other donors in the study, expansion assays were sequenced with a different, Illumina-based TCR-beta assay. Patient-derived lymphoblastoid cell lines were used to map the HLA restriction of shared crossreactive spike epitopes. Memory CD4+ T cell crossreactivity between SARS-CoV-2 and common cold coronavirus spike proteins was assessed at the TCR clonotype level in the study. An HIV-1 Nef peptide pool or a no-peptide culture served as the negative reference condition. The Adaptive Biotechnologies TCR-sequencing kit was used to sequence samples from three pre-COVID donors and the naive versus memory experiments, whereas other data were Illumina-based. General findings and caveats noted by the study authors: No donor contributed both pre-pandemic and post-infection samples, which limited tracing the source of pre-existing responses. Compared with monoreactive clones, crossreactive clones had significantly weaker SARS-CoV-2-driven expansion, a result consistent with antigenic imprinting. In roughly two thirds of donors, memory CD4+ clonotypes turned up that crossrecognized SARS-CoV-2 and at least one common cold coronavirus spike. Because the crossreactivity analysis focused on spike protein, crossreactivity against other viral proteins was not assessed. Small numbers of patients and of tested TCRs were a limitation of the study.

At the junction V is shortened by 4 bases and J by 5 bases, with 14 bases in between. CDR1 SGHTA and CDR2 FQGTGA were looked up in the germline V gene. Including cysteine and phenylalanine, the CDR3 has 14 amino acids. The only DNA kept is the CDR3, 42 bases in frame from the first base. CD4+ T cells from unexposed donors were collected before the COVID-19 pandemic (2011-2018). After 10 to 11 days of culture, CD4+ T cells were isolated with the EasySep CD4+ T cell isolation kit. As cell number allowed, CD4+ T cells from unexposed donors were tested for reactivity to SARS-CoV-2 S and N and to four common cold coronavirus spike pools. PBMCs were cultured at fewer than 2.5 million per well in IMDM supplemented with around 5.1% human AB serum and about 9 IU/ml IL-2. Half of the culture medium was replaced with fresh IL-2-containing medium on days 3 and 7. Each peptide culture condition was generally run in triplicate replicate wells. The leukapheresis product for the unexposed donors was obtained through commercial purchase. PBMCs were isolated from leukapheresis product or whole blood by Ficoll-Paque PLUS gradient centrifugation. PBMCs were either cryopreserved at -140 degrees C or used fresh in the expansion assay. The QIAamp Micro DNA Kit was used to extract genomic DNA from the CD4+ T cells.

Libraries were made using the immunoSEQ multiplex PCR assay. The study's processing was this. During preprocessing, nonproductive sequences were removed, as were CDR3s that did not start with C, did not end with F or W, or were shorter than 7 amino acids. Antigen-specific clonotypes were called with the MANAFEST web app, based on expansion relative to reference and other culture wells. A clone was considered positive if significant expansion relative to the reference culture was observed in 2 of 3 replicate wells at an FDR below 0.05. Positive clones also required significant expansion versus all other tandem wells and an odds ratio above 5. CDR3 homology was quantified as pairwise Levenshtein distance, calculated with the stringdist R package after three terminal residues were trimmed from each end. TCRdb obtained this table from immuneACCESS and retained in-frame rearrangements with V and J assigned. These tables miss some clones; where compared with another copy, unresolved V genes account for less than half of the shortfall, and the remainder is unexplained. The DNA gave D and trimming, while V, J and clone size come from that table. The sample data list 20,000 or so clones, and roughly 76% of these were observed just once. In total, the top ten clones hold about 15% of the sample.

As to this clone: Its binding antigen is unknown. Per-nucleotide qualities are absent, and no much larger clonotype sits a single base away.

The TCR originated in a human donor in good health. The sample was CD4+ T cells from PBMCs, cultured in vitro. The sequence is built from TRBV7-3 and TRBJ2-5; the D gene is not confidently resolved. The sequenced DNA: TGTGCCAGCAGCTCCCACCCCCTTCAGGAGACCCAGTACTTC. The encoded protein is CASSSHPLQETQYF.